What follows are 21 T cell receptor beta chains derived from one specimen sequenced in a study of regulatory T cells in long-lasting Graves disease. Described time point: persistent/refractory GD, antithyroid drugs over 5 years with positive TRAb. The TCR library was made from RNA extracted from PBMCs. Sequencing libraries for TCR beta were prepared with iRepertoire HTBI primers and Arm-PCR of CDR3 regions. TCRdb ran MiXCR on the multiplex PCR reads and lists one entry per CDR3 protein. The data contain hundreds of thousands of distinct CDR3 sequences, less than 25% of them singletons. Sequencing used peripheral blood mononuclear cells (PBMCs), obtained when the disease was refractory, from a patient treated with antithyroid drugs. Every receptor here comes from a female donor with Graves disease.

V gene TRBV9 combines with J gene TRBJ2-5, with no clear D. The CDR3 is 14 residues long. Germline CDR1 and CDR2: SGDLS and YYNGEE. V shed 3 bases and J shed 2 bases, with 11 bases lying between them. The CDR3 loop reads CASSGSLNQETQYF. The CDR3, as DNA: TGTGCCAGCAGCGGAAGCTTGAATCAAGAGACCCAGTACTTC.

This clonotype has ten or more counts. The chain has TRBV6-6 and TRBJ1-1, with D maybe TRBD1 (6 bases). The V and J ends lost 0 bases and 10 bases respectively, with 27 bases between them. The CDR3 consists of 18 residues. Per the germline V gene, CDR1 is MNHNY and CDR2 is SVGAGI (reference sequence). The CDR3 spells CASSYSMSRGERYPGAFF. In DNA, the CDR3 is TGTGCCAGCAGTTACTCGATGAGTAGGGGGGAGAGGTATCCGGGAGCTTTCTTT.

The chain carries TRBV6-1 and TRBJ2-3; 7 positions match TRBD2. Germline CDR1 and CDR2: MNHNS and SASEGT. The J segment lost 5 bases and the V segment lost 7 bases, leaving 12 bases of the junction unmatched. The CDR3 totals 15 residues. The CDR3 nucleotides read TGTGCCAGCAAAGAGGACTTCGGGAGGATAGATACGCAGTATTTT. Translation gives CASKEDFGRIDTQYF.

This clonotype has a handful of counts. V usage is TRBV18 and J usage is TRBJ1-2, with TRBD1 matching 9 bases. Trimming at V came to 2 bases and at J to 2 bases, leaving 12 bases not matched to a gene. CDR1 KGHSH and CDR2 LQKENI come from the germline V gene. The CDR3 covers 18 residues. CDR3 protein: CASSPEGQGSLYNYGYTF. CDR3 coding DNA: TGTGCCAGCTCACCAGAGGGACAGGGAAGCCTTTACAACTATGGCTACACCTTC.

J is TRBJ2-7 and V is TRBV5-1, with a weak D call TRBD1 (6 bases). This CDR3 has 15 amino acids. Trimming left V 5 bases short and J 5 bases short, with 20 bases between. Per germline, CDR1 SGHRS and CDR2 YFSETQ. CDR3 loop: CASRFTRDIRHEQYF. The CDR3 DNA reads TGCGCCAGCAGATTTACCCGGGACATCCGCCACGAGCAGTACTTC.

This clonotype was seen a few times. V gene TRBV3-1 combines with J gene TRBJ2-7; 10 bases align to TRBD1. The CDR3 totals 14 residues. J gave up 7 bases and V 2 bases, and 5 bases lay outside the gene matches. Germline loops: CDR1 LGHDT, CDR2 YNNKEL (reference sequence). CDR3 DNA: TGTGCCAGCAGCCAACGACAGGGGGCATGGGAGCAGTACTTC. It specifies CASSQRQGAWEQYF.

About this clonotype itself: One end of the junction does not line up with germline, which may come from a read error. The rearrangement joins TRBV7-2 to TRBJ2-2; possibly TRBD1 for D (5 bases). The CDR3 loop spans 17 amino acids. Germline V gene lookup returns CDR1 SGHTA and CDR2 FQGNSA. This chain's CDR3 is CASSMIRVQPKTGELFF. For the CDR3, the DNA is TGTGCCAGCAGCATGATCAGGGTCCAGCCGAAAACCGGGGAGCTGTTTTTT.

This chain connects TRBV4-1 to TRBJ2-1, with D possibly being TRBD1 (5 bases). Germline CDR1 MGHRA, CDR2 YSYEKL. The CDR3 consists of 15 residues. Trimming took off 3 bases at V and 1 base at J, with 10 bases between the two ends. CDR3 loop: CASSQEGASYNEQFF. The CDR3, as DNA: TGCGCCAGCAGCCAGGAAGGGGCTTCCTACAATGAGCAGTTCTTC.

This clonotype came up many times. This chain connects TRBV6-1 to TRBJ2-7, with a tentative D call TRBD1 (5 bases). The CDR3 length is 12 residues. Germline V gives CDR1 MNHNS, CDR2 SASEGT. V lost 8 bases to trimming and J lost 6 bases, with 14 bases between them. The CDR3 here is CASRTQGREQYF. The CDR3 DNA follows: TGTGCCAGCCGAACCCAGGGCCGCGAGCAGTACTTC.

About this clonotype: One end of the junction is discordant with germline, which a read error may explain. The V gene is TRBV9, the J gene TRBJ2-7; TRBD2 matches 11 bases. Germline assignment: CDR1 SGDLS and CDR2 YYNGEE. The CDR3 spans 14 residues. CDR3 in DNA: TGTGACAGCAGTGTAGCGGGAGGGGCCTACGAGCAGTACTTC. Protein product: CDSSVAGGAYEQYF.

Ten or more counts support this clonotype. The CDR3 DNA sequence: TGCAGTGCTAGAGGAAACAGGGGACACGAGCAGTACTTC. As protein: CSARGNRGHEQYF. V gene TRBV20-1 combines with J gene TRBJ2-7; 7 bases match TRBD1. V shed 1 base and J 5 bases; nucleotides not matched to a gene: 5. Germline values: CDR1 DFQATT, CDR2 SNEGSKA (reference sequence). The CDR3 is 13 residues long.

The chain uses TRBV28 and TRBJ2-1; D unresolved. CDR3 length: 16 residues. Germline CDR1 reads MDHEN; CDR2 reads SYDVKM. V dropped 8 bases and J dropped 0 bases, with 17 bases sitting between them. In DNA form, the CDR3 reads TGTGCCAGCCGCCCGACTGGTCTGAGCTCCTACAATGAGCAGTTCTTC. Residues: CASRPTGLSSYNEQFF.

This clonotype was seen a handful of times. This chain connects TRBV4-3 to TRBJ2-7; 10 bases are shared with TRBD2. This CDR3 comprises 16 residues. CDR1 is LGHNA and CDR2 is YSLEER in the germline V gene. After removal of 0 bases from V and 4 bases from J, the junction contained 6 bases not matched to a gene. CDR3 amino acids: CASSQDLSSGRYEQYF. CDR3 in DNA: TGCGCCAGCAGCCAAGATCTATCTAGCGGGAGATACGAGCAGTACTTC.

The sample holds many counts of this clonotype. This chain connects TRBV30 to TRBJ1-4; D uncertain. Per germline, CDR1 GTSNPN and CDR2 SVGIG (reference sequence). V lost 0 bases and J 3 bases, leaving 11 bases between the germline ends. The CDR3 runs 15 residues. The CDR3 spells CAWSVRDGANEKLFF. In DNA form, the CDR3 reads TGTGCCTGGAGTGTACGCGATGGGGCTAATGAAAAACTGTTTTTT.

In this sample, this clonotype turned up a few times. The chain joins TRBV28 to TRBJ1-6; D is unclear. Germline V gene data show CDR1 as MDHEN and CDR2 as SYDVKM. V dropped 2 bases and J dropped 9 bases, with 8 bases sitting between them. This CDR3 spans 13 amino acids. Here the CDR3 reads CASSLGPASPLHF. The CDR3 nucleotides are TGTGCCAGCAGTTTAGGGCCAGCTTCACCCCTCCACTTT.

This clonotype was detected many times. This sequence joins TRBV2 and TRBJ2-5, with TRBD1 as a possible D gene (6 bases). In germline, CDR1 is SNHLY, CDR2 FYNNEI. The CDR3 is made up of 15 amino acids. V lost 6 bases, J lost 3 bases, and 17 bases lay in between. The CDR3 spells CASRQGLEGEETQYF. In DNA, the CDR3 is TGTGCCAGCAGACAGGGCCTAGAGGGGGAAGAGACCCAGTACTTC.

This clonotype occurred a few times. The chain couples TRBV20-1 to TRBJ1-1; 7 nucleotides match TRBD1. Germline V gives CDR1 DFQATT, CDR2 SNEGSKA (reference sequence). CDR3 length: 15 amino acids. V was clipped by 0 bases and J by 0 bases; unmatched bases: 4. Written as DNA, the CDR3 is TGCAGTGCTAGAGATTTGACAGGGTTGAACACTGAAGCTTTCTTT. Translation: CSARDLTGLNTEAFF.

This chain links TRBV7-2 with TRBJ2-7; D is possibly TRBD2 (5 bases). The germline V and J ends were trimmed by 3 bases and 0 bases, with 12 bases remaining between them. The CDR3 has 15 amino acids. CDR1 and CDR2 from the germline V gene are SGHTA and FQGNSA. CDR3 protein: CASSFEGPRSYEQYF. The CDR3 nucleotides are TGTGCCAGCAGCTTTGAGGGTCCCCGCTCCTACGAGCAGTACTTC.

This clonotype was seen only once. This may be a read error, as it is one base from a much larger clone. This chain connects TRBV10-3 to TRBJ1-1, with TRBD1 matching 8 bases. V shed 4 bases and J 9 bases; nucleotides not matched to a gene: 7. CDR3 length: 13 residues. In germline, CDR1 is ENHRY, CDR2 SYGVKD. DNA of the CDR3: TGTGCCATCAGTGTCGAGCAGGGGGCGAAAGCTTTCTTT. Protein product: CAISVEQGAKAFF.

The chain joins TRBV6-2 or TRBV6-3 to TRBJ1-5, with TRBD1 identical over 7 bases. V shed 6 bases and J 0 bases; nucleotides not matched to a gene: 5. Germline CDR1 is MNHEY and CDR2 is SVGEGT. CDR3 length: 15 amino acids. This CDR3 reads CASSPGQTSNQPQHF. The CDR3 coding sequence is TGTGCCAGCAGCCCGGGACAGACTAGCAATCAGCCCCAGCATTTT.

This clonotype was observed a handful of times. The chain joins TRBV11-2 to TRBJ1-1; D is possibly TRBD1 (5 bases). The CDR3 sequence is 17 residues long. Germline V CDR1 and CDR2: SGHAT, FQNNGV. Trimming took 4 bases from V and 2 from J, leaving 20 bases between them. CDR3 DNA sequence: TGTGCCAGCAGCTCCGGCGGGGGATGGGCCCTTAACACTGAAGCTTTCTTT. Translating gives CASSSGGGWALNTEAFF.